These 19 T cell receptor beta chains came from one sample sequenced in a study of blood T cell repertoires in COVID-19. The data were produced by immunoSEQ multiplex PCR, yet TCRdb's version contains in-frame clones alone and is incomplete. This sample carries 250,000 to 350,000 clones, 88% of them seen once, and the ten largest clones take approximately 2%. The specimen was PBMCs or T cells enriched from blood (not recorded which). Source of these receptors: a woman aged 55-75 years in a cohort exposed to, infected with or recovered from COVID-19 (not recorded which).

The CDR3 spells CASSYRSQGEQYF. CDR3 sequence (DNA): TGTGCCAGCAGTTACCGGTCCCAGGGCGAGCAGTACTTC. This chain joins TRBV28 and TRBJ2-7; tentative D call: TRBD1 (5 bases). Between the trimmed V and J ends, which lost 4 bases and 6 bases, there was a span of 13 bases. Germline CDR1 and CDR2: MDHEN and SYDVKM. CDR3 size: 13 residues.

The chain is built from TRBV27 and TRBJ2-4; D may be TRBD2 (5 bases). The germline CDR1 and CDR2 sequences are MNHEY and SMNVEV (reference sequence). V shed 6 bases and J shed 6 bases, with 18 bases lying between them. This CDR3 is 15 amino acids long. CDR3 sequence: CASSSDMIAGNIQYF. As DNA, the CDR3 is TGTGCCAGCAGCTCCGACATGATCGCGGGAAACATTCAGTACTTC.

The chain couples TRBV2 to TRBJ1-3; D unresolved. Germline V gene sequence: CDR1 SNHLY, CDR2 FYNNEI. The ends were cut back, 3 bases at V and 4 bases at J, with 10 bases in the middle. This CDR3 has 14 residues. As DNA, the CDR3 is TGTGCCAGCAGTGAGGCCCCGGGAGGAAACACCATATATTTT. Translated: CASSEAPGGNTIYF.

The chain combines TRBV28 with TRBJ2-5, with TRBD1 matching over 8 bases. With V trimmed by 3 bases and J by 5 bases, 5 bases remained unmatched. CDR1 is MDHEN, CDR2 SYDVKM, per germline. CDR3 size: 14 residues. This chain's CDR3 is CASSFGQGGETQYF. Written as DNA, the CDR3 is TGTGCCAGCAGTTTCGGACAGGGCGGGGAGACCCAGTACTTC.

The V call is TRBV13, the J call TRBJ2-2; 7 bases agree with TRBD1. This CDR3 comprises 15 residues. Germline loops: CDR1 PRHDT, CDR2 FYEKMQ (reference sequence). J gave up 6 bases and V 4 bases, and 8 bases lay outside the gene matches. CDR3 coding DNA: TGTGCCAGCAGCTCCCTCGACACAGGGGCCGGGGAGCTGTTTTTT. Translation gives CASSSLDTGAGELFF.

The chain joins TRBV18 to TRBJ2-1; 12 nucleotides align to TRBD1. This CDR3 has 15 residues. Trimming removed 5 bases from V and 7 bases from J; junction bases left unmatched: 6. The germline V gene has CDR1 KGHSH and CDR2 LQKENI. The CDR3 DNA reads TGTGCCAGCTCAGCCCGGGACAGGGGGCGGAATGAGCAGTTCTTC. It specifies CASSARDRGRNEQFF.

This rearrangement joins TRBV18 to TRBJ2-2, with D perhaps TRBD2 (5 bases). The CDR3 is 15 amino acids. Trimming took off 3 bases at V and 5 bases at J, with 13 bases between the two ends. Germline CDR1 reads KGHSH; CDR2 reads LQKENI. CDR3 sequence: CASSPNTDSTGELFF. For the CDR3, the DNA is TGTGCCAGCTCACCCAACACGGACTCGACCGGGGAGCTGTTTTTT.

Only one count was recorded for this clone. The chain employs TRBV28 and TRBJ1-1; tentative D call: TRBD1 (5 bases). The CDR3 runs to 13 residues. Trimming cost V 3 bases and J 5 bases, with 10 bases left between them. Germline CDR1 is MDHEN and CDR2 is SYDVKM. The CDR3 DNA follows: TGTGCCAGCAGTTTTGAGGGGAGGACTGAAGCTTTCTTT. As protein: CASSFEGRTEAFF.

In regard to this clone: At one end the junction does not follow the germline gene, possibly because of a read error. This chain connects TRBV5-1 to TRBJ1-2; D remains unclear. The CDR3 covers 10 residues. Germline V gives CDR1 SGHRS, CDR2 YFSETQ. CDR3 nucleotides: TGCGCCAGCAGCTTGGCCCTGAAACTCTTC. Its translation: CASSLALKLF.

V is TRBV28 and J is TRBJ2-5, with 9 bases matching TRBD1. V trimming: 3 bases; J trimming: 1 base; junction bases outside the gene matches: 3. The CDR3 length is 15 residues. Per germline, CDR1 MDHEN and CDR2 SYDVKM. CDR3 bases: TGTGCCAGCAGTTTGGACAGGGGTATCCAAGAGACCCAGTACTTC. It specifies CASSLDRGIQETQYF. Complete variable domain (other parts from reference TRBV28 and TRBJ2-5): DVKVTQSSRYLVKRTGEKVFLECVQDMDHENMFWYRQDPGLGLRLIYFSYDVKMKEKGDIPEGYSVSREKKERFSLILESASTNQTSMYLCASSLDRGIQETQYFGPGTRLLVL.

This clone was counted between two and nine times. The chain is built from TRBV9 and TRBJ2-1; 7 bases are shared with TRBD1. The CDR3 runs 19 residues. CDR1 and CDR2 from the germline V gene are SGDLS and YYNGEE. The trim removed 3 bases at V and 0 bases at J, leaving 15 bases unmatched. CDR3 coding DNA: TGTGCCAGCAGCGGAGAGACAGGGTGGAGAGAGAGCTCCTACAATGAGCAGTTCTTC. It specifies CASSGETGWRESSYNEQFF.

The rearrangement uses TRBV5-4 and TRBJ1-1, with TRBD1 identical over 10 bases. This CDR3 spans 15 amino acids. Germline loops: CDR1 SGHNT, CDR2 YYREEE (reference sequence). The V gene end was trimmed by 0 bases and the J gene end by 1 base; junction bases not matched to a gene: 0. For the CDR3, the DNA is TGTGCCAGCAGCTTGGGGGACAGGGGGAACACTGAAGCTTTCTTT. It yields the protein CASSLGDRGNTEAFF.

This rearrangement joins TRBV6-5 to TRBJ2-1; TRBD2 aligns across 9 bases. V was pared by 7 bases and J by 7 bases, with 8 bases of the junction left unmatched. Germline CDR1 reads MNHEY; CDR2 reads SVGAGI. The CDR3 is 14 amino acids. The CDR3 bases are TGTGCCAGCACCCCCGGAGCGGGAGGTAATGAGCAGTTCTTC. It specifies CASTPGAGGNEQFF.

This chain connects TRBV5-1 to TRBJ2-2, with D maybe TRBD1 (6 bases). Germline CDR1 is SGHRS and CDR2 is YFSETQ. V lost 0 bases to trimming and J lost 4 bases, with 10 bases between them. CDR3 size: 15 residues. The CDR3 reads CASSLVGASTGELFF. The CDR3 DNA follows: TGCGCCAGCAGCTTGGTGGGGGCGAGCACCGGGGAGCTGTTTTTT.

J is TRBJ2-1 and V is TRBV30; a weak D match, TRBD2 (5 bases). V was trimmed by 4 bases and J by 1 base, leaving 8 bases between them. CDR3 length: 13 residues. The germline CDR1 and CDR2 sequences are GTSNPN and SVGIG (reference sequence). In DNA, the CDR3 is TGTGCCTGGATAGGAGGATCCTACAATGAGCAGTTCTTC. It specifies CAWIGGSYNEQFF.

This sequence joins TRBV7-9 and TRBJ1-3; D ambiguous. Germline-derived CDR1 and CDR2 are SEHNR and FQNEAQ (reference sequence). With 2 bases removed from V and 0 bases from J, the gap between germline ends came to 8 bases. This CDR3 contains 15 residues. CDR3 coding DNA: TGTGCCAGCAGCTTAAATTCCCTCTCTGGAAACACCATATATTTT. This gives the protein CASSLNSLSGNTIYF.

This clone was detected only a few times. Written as DNA, the CDR3 is TGTGCCAGCGCGGGAGCGGGAGGCTCCTACAATGAGCAGTTCTTC. This codes for CASAGAGGSYNEQFF. This chain links TRBV6-5 with TRBJ2-1, with 9 bases matching TRBD2. The germline CDR1 and CDR2 sequences are MNHEY and SVGAGI. This CDR3 has 15 residues. Trimming removed 8 bases from V and 0 bases from J; junction bases left unmatched: 5.

The rearrangement links TRBV7-8 to TRBJ2-1, with D perhaps matching TRBD2 (6 bases). Germline CDR1 and CDR2: SGHVS and FQNEAQ. V was cut by 3 bases and J by 5 bases, with 17 bases left in between. The CDR3 contains 16 residues. The DNA for the CDR3 is TGTGCCAGCAGCTTCATATTTGGGACTTATCACAATGAGCAGTTCTTC. As protein: CASSFIFGTYHNEQFF.

The genes are TRBV27 and TRBJ2-2; 13 bases fit TRBD2. This CDR3 has 16 amino acids. Germline CDR1 reads MNHEY; CDR2 reads SMNVEV (reference sequence). Trimming removed 6 bases from V and 2 bases from J; junction bases left unmatched: 3. CDR3 DNA: TGTGCCAGCAGGACTAGCGGGAGGTCCAACACCGGGGAGCTGTTTTTT. It encodes CASRTSGRSNTGELFF.